Below, one TCR beta chain is given with its context. This clonotype appeared a few times. Its antigen is still unknown. Per-nucleotide qualities are absent, and no much larger clonotype sits a single base away. Its CDR3 holds 13 amino acids, cysteine through phenylalanine. Of all the DNA, just the CDR3 is kept, 39 bases in frame from base 1. Trimming accounts for 8 bases at V and 7 bases at J, while the number of junction bases matched to no gene is 6. Ficoll-Paque density gradient centrifugation was used to isolate PBMCs. The sample originates from a study of T-cell memory formation after mild COVID-19 (dated by TCRdb to 2020 to 2022). Some background on the complete study: TCR sequence clusters from the two donors were largely donor specific. In a couple of donors, T-cell clones that expanded and contracted after mild COVID-19 were tracked by sequencing TCRalpha and TCRbeta repertoires over time. The cohort was made up of two young adult volunteers, one female and one male, who were previously healthy. What the authors observed across the whole study: Contracting CD4+ clones appeared mostly in the CM and EM memory subsets, whereas CD8+ clones were enriched in EMRA. The second-wave clones that peaked on day 37 were not confirmed to be SARS-CoV-2 specific. Only a couple of mild cases were covered by the study, and larger cohorts that include severe cases with pre-infection samples were considered necessary. Clones contracting from day 15 to 85 had balanced CD4/CD8 phenotypes, while a second wave expanding from day 15 to 37 was biased towards CD4+. Some responding clones were detected in pre-infection memory, suggesting pre-existing cross-reactive memory T cells joined the SARS-CoV-2 response.

TCRdb shows the sequencer as Illumina NovaSeq 6000. cDNA libraries for TCRalpha and TCRbeta were prepared by 5'RACE using constant-segment primers, with sample barcodes and unique molecular identifiers added. Trizol reagent was used to extract RNA from every sample. Libraries were amplified in two PCR steps, with a second sample barcode and Illumina TruSeq adapters added in the second step. Sequencing of libraries was performed on an Illumina NovaSeq with 2 x 150 bp paired-end reads. As for the authors' bioinformatics: Reads were demultiplexed and collapsed into UMI-guided consensus sequences with migec v1.2.7. Using mixcr v2.1.11, UMI consensuses were aligned to TRA and TRB V and J templates and then assembled into clonotypes. A clonotype was counted as expanded or contracted only if both edgeR and NoisET called the change significant, with noise models trained on biological replicates. For edgeR calls, the cutoffs were a false discovery rate-adjusted p below 0.01 and a log2 fold-change threshold of 1. As an exploratory analysis of dynamics, max-normalized trajectories of the 1000 most abundant clonotypes were examined by PCA with hierarchical clustering. Separately sequenced CD4+ and CD8+ repertoires were used to assign the CD4 or CD8 phenotype of responding clones. TCRdb's own reprocessing of the public reads used fastp at Q25 and MiXCR and kept productive beta chains. Rows merge per CDR3 protein into single entries with the most common DNA and genes. These V and J calls are TCRdb output, not the study's own analysis. Counted in this sample were 75,000 to 95,000 distinct CDR3 sequences; 13% of them appeared once. The ten largest clones add up to about 27% of the sample.

The rearrangement joined TRBV12-3 or TRBV12-4 to TRBJ2-1, and TRBD2 aligns with 9 junction nucleotides. The specimen was PBMCs or a T cell subset sorted from them (not recorded which). The receptor's source is an adult woman who had mild COVID-19 (a few samples of this study predate the infection). The sample titles of this study are shuffled in the database, so cell type and time point are left out; the donor was told from shared clones. Read as DNA, the sequence is TGTGCCAGCGGACGACTAGCGGAAAATGAGCAGTTCTTC. Translated, this is CASGRLAENEQFF.